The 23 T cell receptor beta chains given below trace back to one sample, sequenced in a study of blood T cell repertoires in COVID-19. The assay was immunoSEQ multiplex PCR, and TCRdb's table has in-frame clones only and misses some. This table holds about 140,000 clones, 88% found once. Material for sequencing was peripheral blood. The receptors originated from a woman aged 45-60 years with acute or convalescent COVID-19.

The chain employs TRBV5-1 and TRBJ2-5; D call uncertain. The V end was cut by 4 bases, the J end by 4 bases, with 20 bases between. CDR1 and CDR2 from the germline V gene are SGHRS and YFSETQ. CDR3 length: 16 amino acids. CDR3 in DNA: TGCGCCAGCAGCCTGGGTGTCCTGGCCGATACAGAGACCCAGTACTTC. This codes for CASSLGVLADTETQYF.

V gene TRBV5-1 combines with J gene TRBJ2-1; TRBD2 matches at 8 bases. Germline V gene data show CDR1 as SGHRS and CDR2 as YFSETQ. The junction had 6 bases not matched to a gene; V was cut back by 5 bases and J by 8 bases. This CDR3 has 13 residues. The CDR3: CASSVSGVYEQFF. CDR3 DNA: TGCGCCAGCAGTGTTAGCGGGGTCTATGAGCAGTTCTTC.

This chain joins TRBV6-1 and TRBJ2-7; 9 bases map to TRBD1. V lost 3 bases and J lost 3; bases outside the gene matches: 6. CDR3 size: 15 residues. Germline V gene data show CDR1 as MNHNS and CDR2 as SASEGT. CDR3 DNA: TGTGCCAGCAGTGACGGGACAGGGACTCTCTACGAGCAGTACTTC. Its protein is CASSDGTGTLYEQYF.

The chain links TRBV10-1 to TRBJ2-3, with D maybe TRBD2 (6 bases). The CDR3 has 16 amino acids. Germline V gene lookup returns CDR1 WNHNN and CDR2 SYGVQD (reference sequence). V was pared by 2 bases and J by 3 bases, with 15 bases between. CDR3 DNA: TGCGCCAGCAGTGAGGGGCCGGGAGCCCCTACAGATACGCAGTATTTT. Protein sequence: CASSEGPGAPTDTQYF.

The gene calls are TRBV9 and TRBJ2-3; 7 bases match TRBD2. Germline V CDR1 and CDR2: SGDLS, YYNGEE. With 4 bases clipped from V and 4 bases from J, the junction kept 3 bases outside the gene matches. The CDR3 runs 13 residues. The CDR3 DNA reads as TGTGCCAGCAGCCCGGGGGGAGCAGATACGCAGTATTTT. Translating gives CASSPGGADTQYF.

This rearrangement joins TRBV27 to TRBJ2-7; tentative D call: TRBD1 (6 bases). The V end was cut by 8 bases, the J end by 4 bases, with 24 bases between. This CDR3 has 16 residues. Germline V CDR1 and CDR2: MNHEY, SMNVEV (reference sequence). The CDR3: CASQRGRAGDGYEQYF. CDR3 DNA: TGTGCCAGCCAAAGGGGTAGGGCAGGGGATGGTTACGAGCAGTACTTC.

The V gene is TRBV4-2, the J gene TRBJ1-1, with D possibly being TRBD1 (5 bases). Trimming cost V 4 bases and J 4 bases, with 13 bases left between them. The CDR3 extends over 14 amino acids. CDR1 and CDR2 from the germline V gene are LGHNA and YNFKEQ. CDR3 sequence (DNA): TGTGCCAGCAGCCCTCCAGGGCAGGGCACTGAAGCTTTCTTT. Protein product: CASSPPGQGTEAFF.

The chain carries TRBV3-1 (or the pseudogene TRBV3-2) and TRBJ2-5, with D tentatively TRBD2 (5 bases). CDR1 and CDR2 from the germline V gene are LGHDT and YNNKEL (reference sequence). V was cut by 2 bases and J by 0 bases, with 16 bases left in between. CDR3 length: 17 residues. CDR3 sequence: CASSQRERQKYQETQYF. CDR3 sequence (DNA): TGTGCCAGCAGCCAACGGGAAAGACAAAAGTACCAAGAGACCCAGTACTTC.

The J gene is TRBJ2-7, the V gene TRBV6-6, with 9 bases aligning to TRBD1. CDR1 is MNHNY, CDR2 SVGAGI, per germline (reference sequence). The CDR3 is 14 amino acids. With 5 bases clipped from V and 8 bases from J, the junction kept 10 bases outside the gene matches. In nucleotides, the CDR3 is TGTGCCAGCAGTGACCAAGGACAGGGGTATAAGCAGTACTTC. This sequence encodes CASSDQGQGYKQYF.

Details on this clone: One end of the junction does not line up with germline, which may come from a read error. In DNA, the CDR3 is TGTGCCAGCAGCGCCGCCCAAATGAGTGTCTTC. Translation: CASSAAQMSVF. The V and J genes are TRBV7-2 and TRBJ2-1; D unclear. Germline assignment: CDR1 SGHTA and CDR2 FQGNSA. This CDR3 spans 11 amino acids.

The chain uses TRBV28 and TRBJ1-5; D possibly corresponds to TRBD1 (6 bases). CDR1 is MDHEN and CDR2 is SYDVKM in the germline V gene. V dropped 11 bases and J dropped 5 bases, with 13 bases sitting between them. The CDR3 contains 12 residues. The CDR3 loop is CAGGQLYQPQHF. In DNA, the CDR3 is TGTGCCGGCGGACAGCTCTATCAGCCCCAGCATTTT.

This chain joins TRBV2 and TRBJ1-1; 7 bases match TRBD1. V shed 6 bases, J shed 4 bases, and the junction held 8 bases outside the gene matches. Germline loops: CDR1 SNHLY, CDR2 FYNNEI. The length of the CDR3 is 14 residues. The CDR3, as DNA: TGTGCCAGCAGAGGGGGCGCGTCGAGCACTGAAGCTTTCTTT. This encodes CASRGGASSTEAFF.

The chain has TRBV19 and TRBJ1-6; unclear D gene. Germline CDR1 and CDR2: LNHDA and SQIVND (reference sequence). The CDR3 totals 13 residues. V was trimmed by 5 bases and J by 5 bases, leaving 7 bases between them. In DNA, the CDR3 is TGTGCCAGTAGTTTACAGAATAATTCACCCCTCCACTTT. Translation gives CASSLQNNSPLHF.

CDR3 protein: CASSPTWTGATQETQYF. The CDR3 DNA reads TGTGCCAGCTCACCAACCTGGACAGGGGCCACCCAAGAGACCCAGTACTTC. The chain combines TRBV18 with TRBJ2-5; 9 bases are shared with TRBD1. V lost 2 bases, J lost 1 base, and 8 bases stayed unmatched. Germline V CDR1 and CDR2: KGHSH, LQKENI. There are 17 residues in the CDR3.

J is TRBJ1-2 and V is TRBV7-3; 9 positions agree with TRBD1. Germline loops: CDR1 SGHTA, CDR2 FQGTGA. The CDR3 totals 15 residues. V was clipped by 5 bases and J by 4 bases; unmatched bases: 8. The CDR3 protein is CASSKGQGVTYGYTF. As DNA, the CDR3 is TGTGCCAGCAGCAAGGGACAGGGAGTTACCTATGGCTACACCTTC.

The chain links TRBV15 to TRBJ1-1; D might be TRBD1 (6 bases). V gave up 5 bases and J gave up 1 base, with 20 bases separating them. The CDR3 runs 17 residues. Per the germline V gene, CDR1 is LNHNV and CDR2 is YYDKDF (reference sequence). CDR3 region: CATSQRRTGTKNTEAFF. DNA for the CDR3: TGTGCCACCAGCCAAAGGAGGACCGGGACAAAGAACACTGAAGCTTTCTTT.

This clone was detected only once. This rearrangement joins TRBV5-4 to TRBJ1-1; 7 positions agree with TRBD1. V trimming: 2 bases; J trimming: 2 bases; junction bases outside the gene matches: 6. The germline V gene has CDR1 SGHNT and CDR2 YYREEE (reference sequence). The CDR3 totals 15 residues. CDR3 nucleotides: TGTGCCAGCAGCTTTACGACAGGGATAAACACTGAAGCTTTCTTT. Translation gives CASSFTTGINTEAFF.

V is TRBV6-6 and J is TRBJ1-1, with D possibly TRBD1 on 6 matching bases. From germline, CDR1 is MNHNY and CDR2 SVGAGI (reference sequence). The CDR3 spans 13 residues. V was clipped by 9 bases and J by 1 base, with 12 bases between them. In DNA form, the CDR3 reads TGTGCCAGAAGACAGGCCCCGAACACTGAAGCTTTCTTT. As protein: CARRQAPNTEAFF.

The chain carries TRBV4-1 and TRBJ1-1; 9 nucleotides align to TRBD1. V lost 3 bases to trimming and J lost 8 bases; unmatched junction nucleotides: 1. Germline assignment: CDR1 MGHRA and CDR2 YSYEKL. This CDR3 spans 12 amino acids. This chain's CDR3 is CASSHGQGEAFF. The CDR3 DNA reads TGCGCCAGCAGCCACGGACAGGGGGAAGCTTTCTTT.

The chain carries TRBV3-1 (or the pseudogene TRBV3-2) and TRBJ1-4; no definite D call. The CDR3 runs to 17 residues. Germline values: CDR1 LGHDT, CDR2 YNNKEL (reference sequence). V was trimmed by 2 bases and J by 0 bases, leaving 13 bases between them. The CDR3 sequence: CASSQRQLLATNEKLFF. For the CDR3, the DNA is TGTGCCAGCAGCCAAAGGCAACTACTTGCAACTAATGAAAAACTGTTTTTT.

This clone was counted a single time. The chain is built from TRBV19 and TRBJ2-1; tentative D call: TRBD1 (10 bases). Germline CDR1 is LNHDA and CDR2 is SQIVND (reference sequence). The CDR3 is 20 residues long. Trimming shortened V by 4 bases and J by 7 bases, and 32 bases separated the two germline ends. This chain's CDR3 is CASSTPDRGHGGRGRNEQFF. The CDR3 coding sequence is TGTGCCAGTAGTACTCCCGACAGGGGGCACGGCGGGAGGGGTAGGAATGAGCAGTTCTTC.

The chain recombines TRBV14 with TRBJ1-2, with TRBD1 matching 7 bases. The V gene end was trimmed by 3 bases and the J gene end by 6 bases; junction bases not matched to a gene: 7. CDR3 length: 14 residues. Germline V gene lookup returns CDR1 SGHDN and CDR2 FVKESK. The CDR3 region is CASSQTRQGHGYTF. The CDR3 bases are TGTGCCAGCAGCCAGACCCGACAGGGCCATGGCTACACCTTC.

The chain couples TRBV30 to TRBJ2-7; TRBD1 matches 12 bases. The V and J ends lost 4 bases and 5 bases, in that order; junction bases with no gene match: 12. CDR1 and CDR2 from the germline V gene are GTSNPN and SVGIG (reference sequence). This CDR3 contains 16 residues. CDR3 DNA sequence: TGTGCCTGGAAAACCCCCGGGACAGGGGGCAAAAACGAGCAGTACTTC. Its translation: CAWKTPGTGGKNEQYF.